This T cell receptor (beta chain) comes out of a study of T cells in tuberculosis. Study-level information: In South Africa, adults with active tuberculosis were compared with IGRA-negative and latently infected IGRA-positive adolescents.

The protocol was immunoSEQ multiplex PCR, while the TCRdb copy is restricted to in-frame clones and leaves out a portion. The table includes under 45,000 clones, 85% to 95% detected once. Time point here: new active TB diagnosis, blood taken before or within 7 days of starting treatment. Included patients were adults of at least 18, HIV-seronegative, South African. Each patient had positive sputum smear microscopy and/or positive culture. CDR3 size: 13 residues. Germline V gene lookup returns CDR1 SGHAT and CDR2 FQDESV (reference sequence). With 2 bases removed from V and 8 bases from J, the gap between germline ends came to 12 bases.

The TCR was taken from an adult with tuberculosis. The material sequenced was PBMCs, taken at tuberculosis diagnosis. The chain combines TRBV11-1 with TRBJ1-2; D is undetermined. CDR3 coding DNA: TGTGCCAGCAGCTTACCAAGCGAGAGCGGCTACACCTTC. It translates to CASSLPSESGYTF.